This is a list of T cell receptor beta chains from one sample in a study of blood T cell repertoires in COVID-19. Sequenced by immunoSEQ multiplex PCR; TCRdb stores in-frame clones only, minus some. The table includes 100,000 to 150,000 clones, 65% to 90% detected once. The sequenced material came from peripheral blood. These receptors originate from a woman aged 55-70 years with active or convalescent COVID-19. CDR3s include the opening cysteine and the closing phenylalanine or tryptophan. The order of the fields is clone size, V gene, D gene, J gene, CDR3 protein, CDR3 DNA. D genes are given only for firm matches. Rows give clone size only sometimes, using once, few, many, or a class for an expanded clone.

clone size: once
V gene: TRBV2
D gene: NA
J gene: TRBJ1-4
CDR3 protein: CASIRGGNEKLFF
CDR3 DNA: TGTGCCAGCATAAGGGGAGGGAATGAAAAACTGTTTTTT

clone size: NA
V gene: TRBV5-1
D gene: TRBD1
J gene: TRBJ1-4
CDR3 protein: CASSADRGKEWDEKLFF
CDR3 DNA: TGCGCCAGCAGCGCCGACAGGGGGAAGGAGTGGGATGAAAAACTGTTTTTT

clone size: NA
V gene: TRBV30
D gene: NA
J gene: TRBJ2-7
CDR3 protein: CAWRSTGREQYF
CDR3 DNA: TGTGCCTGGAGAAGTACAGGGCGAGAGCAGTACTTC

clone size: NA
V gene: TRBV1
D gene: NA
J gene: TRBJ2-7
CDR3 protein: CTSSQTGTALLGEQYF
CDR3 DNA: TGCACCAGCAGCCAAACCGGGACAGCCCTTTTGGGGGAGCAGTACTTC

clone size: NA
V gene: TRBV27
D gene: NA
J gene: TRBJ1-6
CDR3 protein: CASSLTGQPNNSPLHF
CDR3 DNA: TGTGCCAGCAGTTTAACAGGACAGCCTAATAATTCACCCCTCCACTTT

clone size: few
V gene: TRBV3-1/TRBV3-2
D gene: TRBD1
J gene: TRBJ1-5
CDR3 protein: CASSQGTGGQPQHF
CDR3 DNA: TGTGCCAGCAGCCAAGGGACAGGGGGACAGCCCCAGCATTTT

clone size: NA
V gene: TRBV7-2
D gene: TRBD2
J gene: TRBJ2-1
CDR3 protein: CASSRPGLAENEQFF
CDR3 DNA: TGTGCCAGCAGTCGGCCGGGACTAGCGGAAAATGAGCAGTTCTTC

clone size: NA
V gene: TRBV5-1
D gene: NA
J gene: TRBJ2-7
CDR3 protein: CASSYYGVHEQYF
CDR3 DNA: TGCGCCAGCAGCTATTACGGGGTACACGAGCAGTACTTC

clone size: NA
V gene: TRBV30
D gene: NA
J gene: TRBJ2-3
CDR3 protein: CAWTPGKRGTDTQYF
CDR3 DNA: TGTGCCTGGACTCCGGGGAAGAGGGGGACGGATACGCAGTATTTT

clone size: NA
V gene: TRBV2
D gene: NA
J gene: TRBJ1-2
CDR3 protein: CASSRTGSYGYTF
CDR3 DNA: TGTGCCAGCAGTCGCACAGGGTCTTATGGCTACACCTTC

clone size: NA
V gene: TRBV6-5
D gene: NA
J gene: TRBJ2-3
CDR3 protein: CASRGGSWTDTQYF
CDR3 DNA: TGTGCCAGCCGGGGTGGATCTTGGACAGATACGCAGTATTTT

clone size: NA
V gene: TRBV5-1
D gene: TRBD2
J gene: TRBJ2-7
CDR3 protein: CASRAGGAYEQYF
CDR3 DNA: TGCGCCAGCAGGGCGGGAGGTGCCTACGAGCAGTACTTC

clone size: once
V gene: TRBV18
D gene: TRBD1
J gene: TRBJ1-3
CDR3 protein: CASSWTGEYSGNTIYF
CDR3 DNA: TGTGCCAGCTCATGGACAGGTGAATACTCTGGAAACACCATATATTTT

clone size: NA
V gene: TRBV6-5
D gene: NA
J gene: TRBJ1-6
CDR3 protein: CASSLEGLRNSPLHF
CDR3 DNA: TGTGCCAGCAGTTTGGAGGGACTACGGAATTCACCCCTCCACTTT

clone size: NA
V gene: TRBV6-2/TRBV6-3
D gene: NA
J gene: TRBJ1-4
CDR3 protein: CASSLPFTEEKLFF
CDR3 DNA: TGTGCCAGCAGCTTACCCTTTACCGAGGAAAAACTGTTTTTT

clone size: NA
V gene: TRBV2
D gene: TRBD2
J gene: TRBJ2-5
CDR3 protein: CASSEHSGGAWETQYF
CDR3 DNA: TGTGCCAGCAGCGAACATAGCGGGGGGGCCTGGGAGACCCAGTACTTC

clone size: NA
V gene: TRBV15
D gene: NA
J gene: TRBJ2-4
CDR3 protein: CATSRDVLRDKYF
CDR3 DNA: TGTGCCACCAGCAGAGATGTCCTCCGGGACAAGTACTTC

clone size: NA
V gene: TRBV4-3
D gene: NA
J gene: TRBJ1-4
CDR3 protein: CASSQSTGSWEKLFF
CDR3 DNA: TGCGCCAGCAGCCAGTCTACAGGGTCTTGGGAAAAACTGTTTTTT

clone size: NA
V gene: TRBV7-9
D gene: TRBD1
J gene: TRBJ1-2
CDR3 protein: CASSRAGGTNYGYTF
CDR3 DNA: TGTGCCAGCAGCCGTGCAGGGGGGACTAACTATGGCTACACCTTC

clone size: NA
V gene: TRBV7-2
D gene: NA
J gene: TRBJ1-3
CDR3 protein: CASSPNLSGNTIYF
CDR3 DNA: TGTGCCAGCAGCCCCAATTTGTCTGGAAACACCATATATTTT

clone size: NA
V gene: TRBV12-3/TRBV12-4
D gene: NA
J gene: TRBJ1-1
CDR3 protein: CASTRGTNTEAFF
CDR3 DNA: TGTGCCAGCACCCGGGGAACGAACACTGAAGCTTTCTTT

clone size: NA
V gene: TRBV18
D gene: NA
J gene: TRBJ1-3
CDR3 protein: CASSPFTTTGTGNTIYF
CDR3 DNA: TGTGCCAGCTCACCTTTTACTACAACAGGGACCGGAAACACCATATATTTT

clone size: NA
V gene: TRBV3-1/TRBV3-2
D gene: NA
J gene: TRBJ2-5
CDR3 protein: CASSRPRGETQYF
CDR3 DNA: TGTGCCAGCAGCCGTCCACGAGGAGAGACCCAGTACTTC